The 4 T cell receptor beta chains below come from one sample, sequenced in a study of HIV-infected patients and healthy controls. MiXCR, applied by TCRdb to the 5' RACE reads, yields one record per CDR3 protein. The table includes 18,000 or so distinct CDR3 sequences, roughly 19% detected once. Sequenced sample: CD8+ T cells from blood. The receptors shown here come from a human donor in good health.

This clonotype was counted between two and nine times. The chain has TRBV10-3 and TRBJ2-3, with D uncertain. The germline CDR1 and CDR2 sequences are ENHRY and SYGVKD. This CDR3 is 16 amino acids long. Deletions cut 2 bases from V and 1 base from J, with 13 bases between. In DNA form, the CDR3 reads TGTGCCATCAGTGAGGGGCAGAGCCACCGCACAGATACGCAGTATTTT. It codes for CAISEGQSHRTDTQYF.

The rearrangement uses TRBV3-1 and TRBJ1-1; D gene unclear. Germline values: CDR1 LGHDT, CDR2 YNNKEL (reference sequence). Trimming stripped 1 base from V and 2 bases from J, with 11 bases between. The length of the CDR3 is 15 residues. The CDR3 region has the DNA TGTGCCAGCAGCCAAGTCGATTCCGAAAACACTGAAGCTTTCTTT. Protein product: CASSQVDSENTEAFF.

This clonotype has more than one count but fewer than ten. The V call is TRBV23-1, the J call TRBJ1-6; weak D call: TRBD1 (5 bases). TRBV23-1 is designated an ORF whose function remains uncertain. This CDR3 region has 16 residues. Trimming pared 1 base from V and 3 bases from J, leaving 10 bases between. CDR3 coding DNA: TGCGCCAGCAGTCAATGGGGGGACCTCTATAATTCACCCCTCCACTTT. Its translation: CASSQWGDLYNSPLHF.

This sequence joins TRBV10-3 and TRBJ2-3, with TRBD2 as a possible D gene (7 bases). The CDR3 consists of 14 residues. Germline CDR1 reads ENHRY; CDR2 reads SYGVKD. V lost 2 bases to trimming and J lost 2 bases, with 8 bases between them. The CDR3 nucleotides read TGTGCCATCAGTGAGGGGGGGGCCACAGATACGCAGTATTTT. The encoded protein is CAISEGGATDTQYF.